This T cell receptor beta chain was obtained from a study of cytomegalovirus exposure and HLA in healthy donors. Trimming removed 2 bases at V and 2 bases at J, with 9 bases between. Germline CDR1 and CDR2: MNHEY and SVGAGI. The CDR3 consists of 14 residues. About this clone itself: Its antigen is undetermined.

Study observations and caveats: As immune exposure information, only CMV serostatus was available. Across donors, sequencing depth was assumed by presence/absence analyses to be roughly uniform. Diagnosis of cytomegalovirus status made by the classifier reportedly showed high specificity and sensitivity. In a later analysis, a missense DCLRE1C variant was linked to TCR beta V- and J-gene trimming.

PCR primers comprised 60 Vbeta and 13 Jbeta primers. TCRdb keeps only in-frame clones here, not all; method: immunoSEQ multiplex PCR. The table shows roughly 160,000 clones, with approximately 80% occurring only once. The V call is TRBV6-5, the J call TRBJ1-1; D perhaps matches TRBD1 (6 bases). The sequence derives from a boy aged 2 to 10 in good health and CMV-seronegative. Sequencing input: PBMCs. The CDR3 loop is CASSYGQRNTEAFF. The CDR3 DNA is TGTGCCAGCAGTTACGGACAGAGAAACACTGAAGCTTTCTTT.